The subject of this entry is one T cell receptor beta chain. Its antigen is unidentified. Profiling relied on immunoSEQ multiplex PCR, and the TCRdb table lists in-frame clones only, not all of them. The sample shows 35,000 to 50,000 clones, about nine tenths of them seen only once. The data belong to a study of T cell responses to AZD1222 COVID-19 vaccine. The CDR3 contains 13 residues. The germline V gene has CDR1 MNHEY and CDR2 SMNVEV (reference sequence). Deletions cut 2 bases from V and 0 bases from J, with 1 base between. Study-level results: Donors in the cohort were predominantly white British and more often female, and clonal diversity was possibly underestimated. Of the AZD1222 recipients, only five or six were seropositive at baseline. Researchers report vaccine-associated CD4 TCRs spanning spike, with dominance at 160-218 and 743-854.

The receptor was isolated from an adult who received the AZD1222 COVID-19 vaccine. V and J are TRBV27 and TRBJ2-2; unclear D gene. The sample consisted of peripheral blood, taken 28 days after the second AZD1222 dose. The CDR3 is CASSLPNTGELFF. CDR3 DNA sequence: TGTGCCAGCAGTTTACCGAACACCGGGGAGCTGTTTTTT.